This passage covers 14 T cell receptor beta chains from one sample sequenced in a study of T cell responses to AZD1222 COVID-19 vaccine. Using immunoSEQ multiplex PCR, the repertoire was profiled, and TCRdb retains in-frame clones only, with some absent. The sample shows 180,000 or so clones, roughly 94% of them seen only once. Specimen: peripheral blood, collected on day 0 of AZD1222 vaccination. The source of these receptors is an adult in good health.

The table lists this clone with a few counts. This sequence joins TRBV5-1 and TRBJ1-2; D is possibly TRBD1 (5 bases). This CDR3 comprises 14 residues. Germline-derived CDR1 and CDR2 are SGHRS and YFSETQ. Trimming took 4 bases from V and 8 from J, leaving 18 bases between them. The CDR3 nucleotides are TGCGCCAGCAGCCAAACCCCAGGGAGAGGAGGCTACACCTTC. This sequence encodes CASSQTPGRGGYTF.

The V and J genes are TRBV19 and TRBJ1-1; D may be TRBD1 (6 bases). The germline V gene encodes CDR1 LNHDA and CDR2 SQIVND (reference sequence). The ends were cut back, 10 bases at V and 8 bases at J, with 17 bases in the middle. CDR3 length: 12 residues. CDR3 nucleotide sequence: TGTGCCACTCAGAAGCAGGGGAAGGAAGCTTTCTTT. Translated, it gives CATQKQGKEAFF. Using reference TRBV19 and TRBJ1-1 for the parts outside the CDR3, the full variable domain is DGGITQSPKYLFRKEGQNVTLSCEQNLNHDAMYWYRQDPGQGLRLIYYSQIVNDFQKGDIAEGYSVSREKKESFPLTVTSAQKNPTAFYLCATQKQGKEAFFGQGTRLTVV.

The chain is built from TRBV18 and TRBJ1-1, with D unclear. Germline V gene data show CDR1 as KGHSH and CDR2 as LQKENI. CDR3 length equals 13 residues. V lost 0 bases and J lost 4, with 6 bases in between. CDR3 coding DNA: TGTGCCAGCTCACCACCAGTGGGCACTGAAGCTTTCTTT. Amino acid sequence: CASSPPVGTEAFF.

CDR3 residues: CALNAGRAFF. In DNA, the CDR3 is TGTGCCCTAAATGCAGGGAGAGCTTTCTTT. The V call is TRBV30, the J call TRBJ1-1; D is perhaps TRBD1 (5 bases). Deletions cut 8 bases from V and 10 bases from J, with 14 bases between. The CDR3 is 10 residues long. CDR1 and CDR2 from the germline V gene are GTSNPN and SVGIG (reference sequence).

The CDR3 DNA is TGTGCCAGCAGCCAGACAGGGGGTCGAGGAACTGAAGCTTTCTTT. Encoded protein: CASSQTGGRGTEAFF. V and J are TRBV14 and TRBJ1-1, with 9 bases identical to TRBD1. CDR1 is SGHDN, CDR2 FVKESK, per germline. This CDR3 comprises 15 residues. The V gene end was trimmed by 3 bases and the J gene end by 5 bases; junction bases not matched to a gene: 7.

The chain joins TRBV7-9 to TRBJ2-7; 9 bases agree with TRBD1. The CDR3 length is 14 residues. Germline-derived CDR1 and CDR2 are SEHNR and FQNEAQ (reference sequence). The J segment lost 5 bases and the V segment lost 0 bases, leaving 2 bases of the junction unmatched. CDR3 residues: CASSLAGQGHEQYF. Written as DNA, the CDR3 is TGTGCCAGCAGCTTAGCGGGACAGGGCCACGAGCAGTACTTC. Supplemented by reference TRBV7-9 and TRBJ2-7, the full variable domain reads DTGVSQNPRHKITKRGQNVTFRCDPISEHNRLYWYRQTLGQGPEFLTYFQNEAQLEKSRLLSDRFSAERPKGSFSTLEIQRTEQGDSAMYLCASSLAGQGHEQYFGPGTRLTVT.

The chain uses TRBV5-4 and TRBJ2-6, with 9 bases identical to TRBD2. This CDR3 has 15 amino acids. CDR1 and CDR2 (germline): SGHNT, YYREEE (reference sequence). Trimming removed 5 bases from V and 4 bases from J; junction bases left unmatched: 4. The DNA of the CDR3 is TGTGCCAGCAGGATTCTAGCGGGAGGGGCCAACGTCCTGACTTTC. Translating gives CASRILAGGANVLTF. Combining the CDR3 with reference TRBV5-4 and TRBJ2-6 gives the whole variable domain ETGVTQSPTHLIKTRGQQVTLRCSSQSGHNTVSWYQQALGQGPQFIFQYYREEENGRGNFPPRFSGLQFPNYSSELNVNALELDDSALYLCASRILAGGANVLTFGAGSRLTVL.

The V call is TRBV27, the J call TRBJ1-2; 9 bases are a match to TRBD1. The CDR3 length is 15 residues. Germline V gene sequence: CDR1 MNHEY, CDR2 SMNVEV (reference sequence). V gave up 4 bases and J gave up 7 bases; unmatched junction bases: 10. The CDR3 spells CASSSWTGARSGYTF. The CDR3 nucleotides read TGTGCCAGCAGTTCCTGGACAGGGGCGAGGTCTGGCTACACCTTC.

This chain links TRBV27 with TRBJ2-7, with unresolved D. V gave up 2 bases and J gave up 1 base, with 9 bases separating them. This CDR3 region has 14 residues. Germline CDR1 and CDR2: MNHEY and SMNVEV (reference sequence). The CDR3 DNA sequence: TGTGCCAGCAGTTTAAGTGGATTATCCTACGAGCAGTACTTC. Encoded protein: CASSLSGLSYEQYF.

The chain recombines TRBV4-2 with TRBJ2-1; D is unclear. This CDR3 region has 12 residues. Trimming stripped 0 bases from V and 9 bases from J, with 6 bases between. Germline values: CDR1 LGHNA, CDR2 YNFKEQ. The CDR3 DNA sequence: TGTGCCAGCAGCCAAGATCCGTTTGAGCAGTTCTTC. Its translation: CASSQDPFEQFF.

This rearrangement joins TRBV27 to TRBJ2-7, with 7 bases aligning to TRBD1. The trim removed 3 bases at V and 3 bases at J, leaving 2 bases unmatched. Germline CDR1 and CDR2: MNHEY and SMNVEV (reference sequence). CDR3 length: 13 amino acids. CDR3 nucleotides: TGTGCCAGCAGTTTTACAGGGGTCTACGAGCAGTACTTC. Protein sequence: CASSFTGVYEQYF.

The V call is TRBV9, the J call TRBJ2-5, with D hard to call. Trimming stripped 3 bases from V and 1 base from J, with 13 bases between. Germline CDR1 reads SGDLS; CDR2 reads YYNGEE. The CDR3 has 15 residues. The CDR3 here is CASSEGRRSQETQYF. DNA of the CDR3: TGTGCCAGCAGCGAGGGTCGGCGGAGCCAAGAGACCCAGTACTTC. Based on the CDR3 plus reference TRBV9 and TRBJ2-5, the full variable domain is DSGVTQTPKHLITATGQRVTLRCSPRSGDLSVYWYQQSLDQGLQFLIQYYNGEERAKGNILERFSAQQFPDLHSELNLSSLELGDSALYFCASSEGRRSQETQYFGPGTRLLVL.

This sequence joins TRBV10-1 and TRBJ2-5; TRBD2 matches at 9 bases. V shed 3 bases, J shed 3 bases, and the junction held 8 bases outside the gene matches. This CDR3 is built from 16 residues. Germline CDR1 and CDR2: WNHNN and SYGVQD (reference sequence). The CDR3 protein is CASSDVPQRGEETQYF. CDR3 coding DNA: TGCGCCAGCAGTGATGTTCCCCAGCGGGGGGAAGAGACCCAGTACTTC.

This rearrangement joins TRBV7-2 to TRBJ2-3, with 8 bases lining up with TRBD1. V lost 8 bases and J lost 4; bases outside the gene matches: 11. The CDR3 loop spans 15 amino acids. In germline, CDR1 is SGHTA, CDR2 FQGNSA. Here the CDR3 reads CASGSSGGAADTQYF. CDR3 sequence (DNA): TGTGCCAGCGGTTCATCAGGGGGCGCAGCAGATACGCAGTATTTT.